Below, 10 T cell receptor beta chains from the same sample are listed, as sequenced in a study of cytomegalovirus exposure and HLA in healthy donors. PCR amplification relied on 60 Vbeta primers (plus 13 Jbeta primers). TCRdb's copy holds only in-frame clones and misses some; the assay was immunoSEQ multiplex PCR. The sample has under 150,000 clones; around 75% are singletons. The sample comprised PBMCs. The receptors derive from a woman in her thirties or forties in good health and CMV-seronegative.

The table lists this clone with a count of one. The rearrangement uses TRBV27 and TRBJ1-5; possibly TRBD1 for D (6 bases). In germline, CDR1 is MNHEY, CDR2 SMNVEV (reference sequence). Trimming took 4 bases from V and 0 from J, leaving 16 bases between them. The CDR3 is 17 residues long. In DNA form, the CDR3 reads TGTGCCAGCAGTTCAGGACAGAGTTACTATAGCAATCAGCCCCAGCATTTT. Protein product: CASSSGQSYYSNQPQHF.

This clone has only one observation. The CDR3 coding sequence is TGTGCCAGCTCCTTCCTCATACCAGAAACGAACACTGAAGCTTTCTTT. This translates into CASSFLIPETNTEAFF. J is TRBJ1-1 and V is TRBV18, with no clear D. CDR1 and CDR2 (germline): KGHSH, LQKENI. The V end lost 6 bases, the J end lost 1 base, and 18 bases lay between the germline ends. CDR3 size: 16 residues.

For the CDR3, the DNA is TGTGCCAGTAGGAGACGGGGAGCGGGAGGGGGCGAGCAGTACTTC. Amino acids: CASRRRGAGGGEQYF. The chain has TRBV19 and TRBJ2-7; TRBD2 matches 10 bases. V dropped 6 bases and J dropped 6; count of bases not matched to a gene: 11. The CDR3 runs to 15 residues. Germline CDR1 LNHDA, CDR2 SQIVND (reference sequence).

The rearrangement joins TRBV11-2 to TRBJ2-3; D is possibly TRBD2 (6 bases). V lost 3 bases and J lost 2, with 12 bases in between. In germline, CDR1 is SGHAT, CDR2 FQNNGV. The CDR3 is 15 residues long. The CDR3 sequence: CASSLGTGTTDTQYF. In nucleotides, the CDR3 is TGTGCCAGCAGCTTGGGGACTGGAACCACAGATACGCAGTATTTT.

The chain recombines TRBV28 with TRBJ2-1; D might be TRBD2 (6 bases). This CDR3 is 15 amino acids long. In germline, CDR1 is MDHEN, CDR2 SYDVKM. V lost 6 bases and J 9 bases, leaving 21 bases between the germline ends. The DNA of the CDR3 is TGTGCCAGCAGAAGAGGAGGGACGCCTTCAGGTGAGCAGTTCTTC. This encodes CASRRGGTPSGEQFF.

CDR3 sequence: CASSLQVAGGQGAYGYTF. DNA for the CDR3: TGTGCCAGCAGTTTACAAGTGGCGGGGGGACAGGGGGCCTATGGCTACACCTTC. The V call is TRBV28, the J call TRBJ1-2; 12 bases are a match to TRBD1. This CDR3 region has 18 residues. Germline CDR1 MDHEN, CDR2 SYDVKM. The J segment lost 4 bases and the V segment lost 2 bases, leaving 11 bases of the junction unmatched.

Only a few counts were recorded for this clone. The CDR3: CASSQEGRAFF. Written as DNA, the CDR3 is TGCGCCAGCAGCCAAGAGGGCAGAGCTTTCTTT. This chain joins TRBV4-1 and TRBJ1-1; the D is unclear. This CDR3 is 11 amino acids long. Germline CDR1 MGHRA, CDR2 YSYEKL. Deletions cut 0 bases from V and 10 bases from J, with 6 bases between.

A few counts support this clone. V is TRBV6-1 and J is TRBJ2-3, with 9 nucleotides matching TRBD2. The CDR3 length is 14 residues. The V gene's germline CDR1 is MNHNS and CDR2 SASEGT. The V segment lost 2 bases and the J segment 9 bases; nucleotides outside the gene matches: 6. In DNA, the CDR3 is TGTGCCAGCAGTGAATATAGCGGGAGAGGCACGCAGTATTTT. As protein: CASSEYSGRGTQYF.

The count of this clone is one. V gene TRBV18 combines with J gene TRBJ2-1; TRBD2 agrees at 11 bases. Germline CDR1 is KGHSH and CDR2 is LQKENI. The CDR3 is 18 residues long. The V gene end was trimmed by 3 bases and the J gene end by 7 bases; junction bases not matched to a gene: 14. The CDR3 DNA is TGTGCCAGCTCACCGCTGACTACGACTAGCGGGACATCAAATGAGCAGTTCTTC. Translated, it gives CASSPLTTTSGTSNEQFF. Using reference TRBV18 and TRBJ2-1 for the parts outside the CDR3, the full variable domain is NAGVMQNPRHLVRRRGQEARLRCSPMKGHSHVYWYRQLPEEGLKFMVYLQKENIIDESGMPKERFSAEFPKEGPSILRIQQVVRGDSAAYFCASSPLTTTSGTSNEQFFGPGTRLTVL.

In DNA, the CDR3 is TGTGCCTCAACCGGGGGATCGCTCGGCAATGAGCAGTTCTTC. Translated: CASTGGSLGNEQFF. V gene TRBV10-3 combines with J gene TRBJ2-1; D is possibly TRBD2 (6 bases). The CDR3 contains 14 residues. The germline V and J ends were trimmed by 11 bases and 6 bases, with 20 bases remaining between them. In germline, CDR1 is ENHRY, CDR2 SYGVKD.